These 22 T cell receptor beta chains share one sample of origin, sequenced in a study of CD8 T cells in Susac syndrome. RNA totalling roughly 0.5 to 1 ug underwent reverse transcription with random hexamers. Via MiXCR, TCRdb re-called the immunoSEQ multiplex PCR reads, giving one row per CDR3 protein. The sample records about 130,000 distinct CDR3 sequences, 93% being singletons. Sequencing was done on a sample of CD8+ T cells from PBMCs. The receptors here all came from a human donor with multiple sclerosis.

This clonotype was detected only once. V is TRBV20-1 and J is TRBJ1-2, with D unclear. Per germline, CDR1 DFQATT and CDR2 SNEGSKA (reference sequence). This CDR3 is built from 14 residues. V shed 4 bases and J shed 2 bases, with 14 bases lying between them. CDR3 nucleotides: TGCAGTGCTACAGGCGAGACGAAGAACTATGGCTACACCTTC. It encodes CSATGETKNYGYTF.

The CDR3 loop reads CATSDLGLPAQHF. In DNA, the CDR3 is TGTGCCACCAGTGATTTAGGGCTGCCAGCCCAGCATTTT. V is TRBV24-1 and J is TRBJ1-5, with D unclear. CDR3 length equals 13 residues. V gave up 1 base and J gave up 11 bases, with 11 bases separating them. Germline CDR1 is KGHDR and CDR2 is SFDVKD.

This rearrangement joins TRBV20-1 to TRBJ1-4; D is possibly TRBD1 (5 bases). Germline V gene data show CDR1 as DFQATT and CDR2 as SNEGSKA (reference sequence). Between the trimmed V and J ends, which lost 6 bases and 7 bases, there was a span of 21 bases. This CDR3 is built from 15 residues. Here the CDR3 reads CSALPARDSGEKLFF. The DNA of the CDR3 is TGCAGTGCCCTCCCCGCGAGGGACTCGGGTGAAAAACTGTTTTTT.

The CDR3 sequence: CASSFVPEETQYF. In nucleotides, the CDR3 is TGTGCCAGCAGTTTTGTCCCAGAAGAGACCCAGTACTTC. The genes are TRBV28 and TRBJ2-5; D uncertain. Germline-derived CDR1 and CDR2 are MDHEN and SYDVKM. The CDR3 covers 13 residues. V lost 3 bases and J 3 bases, leaving 8 bases between the germline ends.

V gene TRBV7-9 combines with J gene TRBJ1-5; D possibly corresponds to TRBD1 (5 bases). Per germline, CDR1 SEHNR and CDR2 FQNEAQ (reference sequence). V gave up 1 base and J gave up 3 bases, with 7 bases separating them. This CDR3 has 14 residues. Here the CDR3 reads CASSLGTNNQPQHF. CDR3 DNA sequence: TGTGCCAGCAGCTTAGGGACAAACAATCAGCCCCAGCATTTT.

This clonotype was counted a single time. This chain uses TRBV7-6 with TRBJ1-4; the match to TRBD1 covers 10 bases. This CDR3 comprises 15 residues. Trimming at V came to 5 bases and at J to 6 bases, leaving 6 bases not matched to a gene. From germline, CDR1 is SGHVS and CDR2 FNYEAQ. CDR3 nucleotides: TGTGCCAGCAGCACCCCCGGGACAGGGGATGAAAAACTGTTTTTT. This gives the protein CASSTPGTGDEKLFF. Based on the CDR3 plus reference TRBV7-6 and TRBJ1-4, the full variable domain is GAGVSQSPRYKVTKRGQDVALRCDPISGHVSLYWYRQALGQGPEFLTYFNYEAQQDKSGLPNDRFSAERPEGSISTLTIQRTEQRDSAMYRCASSTPGTGDEKLFFGSGTQLSVL.

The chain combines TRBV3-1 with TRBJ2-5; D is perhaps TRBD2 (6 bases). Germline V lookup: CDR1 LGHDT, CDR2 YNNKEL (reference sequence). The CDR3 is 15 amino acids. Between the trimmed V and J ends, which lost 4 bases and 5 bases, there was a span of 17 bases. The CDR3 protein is CASSRSSGEGETQYF. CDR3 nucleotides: TGTGCCAGCAGCCGGAGTAGCGGAGAAGGGGAGACCCAGTACTTC.

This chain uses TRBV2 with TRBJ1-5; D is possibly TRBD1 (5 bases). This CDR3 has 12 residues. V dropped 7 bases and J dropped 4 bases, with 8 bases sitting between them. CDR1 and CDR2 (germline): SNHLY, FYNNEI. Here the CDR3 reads CASTGSNQPQHF. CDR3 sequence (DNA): TGTGCCAGCACAGGGTCGAATCAGCCCCAGCATTTT.

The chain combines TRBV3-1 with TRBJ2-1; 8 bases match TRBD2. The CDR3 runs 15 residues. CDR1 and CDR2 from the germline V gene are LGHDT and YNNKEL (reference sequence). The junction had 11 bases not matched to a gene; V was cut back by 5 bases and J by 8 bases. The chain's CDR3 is CASSVSGAGGYEQFF. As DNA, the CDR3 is TGTGCCAGCAGCGTAAGTGGCGCGGGAGGATATGAGCAGTTCTTC.

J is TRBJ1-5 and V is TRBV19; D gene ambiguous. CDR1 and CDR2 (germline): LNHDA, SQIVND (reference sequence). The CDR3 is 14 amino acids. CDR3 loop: CAVSIFGLNQPQHF. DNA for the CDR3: TGTGCTGTAAGTATATTCGGACTCAATCAGCCCCAGCATTTT.

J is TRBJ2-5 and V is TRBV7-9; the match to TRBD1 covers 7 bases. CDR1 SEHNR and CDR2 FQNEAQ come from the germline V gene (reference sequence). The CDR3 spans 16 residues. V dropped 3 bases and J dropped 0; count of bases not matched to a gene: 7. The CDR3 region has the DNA TGTGCCAGCAGCTTCTCGGACAGGACGTACCAAGAGACCCAGTACTTC. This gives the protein CASSFSDRTYQETQYF.

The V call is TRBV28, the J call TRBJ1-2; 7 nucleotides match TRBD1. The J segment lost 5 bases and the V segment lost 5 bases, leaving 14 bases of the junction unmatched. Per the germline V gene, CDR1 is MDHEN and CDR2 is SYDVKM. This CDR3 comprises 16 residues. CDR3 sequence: CASSTSGTEGEYGYTF. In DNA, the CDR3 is TGTGCCAGCAGTACCTCCGGGACAGAGGGCGAATATGGCTACACCTTC.

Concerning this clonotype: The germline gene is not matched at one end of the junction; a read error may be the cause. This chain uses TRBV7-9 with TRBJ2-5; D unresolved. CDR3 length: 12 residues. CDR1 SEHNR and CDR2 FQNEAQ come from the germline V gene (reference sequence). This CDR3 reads CASGLPGETQYF. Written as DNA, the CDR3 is TGTGCCAGCGGCTTGCCCGGGGAGACCCAGTACTTC.

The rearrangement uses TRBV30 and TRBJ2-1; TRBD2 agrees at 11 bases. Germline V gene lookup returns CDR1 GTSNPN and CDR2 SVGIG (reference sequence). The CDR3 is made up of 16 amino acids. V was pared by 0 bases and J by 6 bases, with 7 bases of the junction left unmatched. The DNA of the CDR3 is TGTGCCTGGAGTGTATTCCCGGGACTAGCGGCCAATGAGCAGTTCTTC. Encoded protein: CAWSVFPGLAANEQFF.

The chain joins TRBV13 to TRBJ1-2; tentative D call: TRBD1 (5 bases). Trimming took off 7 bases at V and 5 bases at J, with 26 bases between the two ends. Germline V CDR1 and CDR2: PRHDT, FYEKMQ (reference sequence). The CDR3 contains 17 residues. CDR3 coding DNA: TGTGCCAGCAATCCCCCCCGGGGGACCGAATACAAATATGGCTACACCTTC. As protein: CASNPPRGTEYKYGYTF.

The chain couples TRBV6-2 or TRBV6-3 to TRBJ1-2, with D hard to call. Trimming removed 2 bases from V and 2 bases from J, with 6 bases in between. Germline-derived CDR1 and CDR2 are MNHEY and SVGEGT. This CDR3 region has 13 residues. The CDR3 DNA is TGTGCCAGCAGTTACGTGAGGAACTATGGCTACACCTTC. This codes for CASSYVRNYGYTF.

The CDR3 spells CASSFLQGGNEQFF. DNA of the CDR3: TGTGCCAGCAGTTTTCTCCAGGGGGGAAATGAGCAGTTCTTC. The rearrangement uses TRBV12-3 or TRBV12-4 and TRBJ2-1; D is possibly TRBD1 (7 bases). This CDR3 spans 14 amino acids. V was cut by 3 bases and J by 7 bases, with 13 bases left in between.

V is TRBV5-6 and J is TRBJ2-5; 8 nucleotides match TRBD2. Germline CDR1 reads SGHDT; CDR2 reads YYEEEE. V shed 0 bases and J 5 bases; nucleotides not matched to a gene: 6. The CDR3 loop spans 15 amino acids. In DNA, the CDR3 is TGTGCCAGCAGCTTGGATGGTCGGGAGGGGGAGACCCAGTACTTC. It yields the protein CASSLDGREGETQYF.

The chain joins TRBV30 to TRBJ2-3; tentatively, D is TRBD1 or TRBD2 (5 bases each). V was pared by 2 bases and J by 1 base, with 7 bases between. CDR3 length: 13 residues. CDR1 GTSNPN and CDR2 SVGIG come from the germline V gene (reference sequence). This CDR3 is CAWSWGRTDTQYF. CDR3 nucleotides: TGTGCCTGGAGTTGGGGACGCACAGATACGCAGTATTTT.

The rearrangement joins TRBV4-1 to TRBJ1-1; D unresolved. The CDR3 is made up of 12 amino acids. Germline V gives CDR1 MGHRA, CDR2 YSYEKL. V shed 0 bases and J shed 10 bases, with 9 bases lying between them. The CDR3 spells CASSQDSIVAFF. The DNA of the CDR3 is TGCGCCAGCAGCCAAGACAGTATTGTAGCTTTCTTT.

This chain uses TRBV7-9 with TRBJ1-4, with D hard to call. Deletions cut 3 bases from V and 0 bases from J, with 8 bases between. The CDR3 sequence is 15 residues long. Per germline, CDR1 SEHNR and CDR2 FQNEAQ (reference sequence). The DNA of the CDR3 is TGTGCCAGCAGCTTTAGCCCCGCAACTAATGAAAAACTGTTTTTT. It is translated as CASSFSPATNEKLFF.

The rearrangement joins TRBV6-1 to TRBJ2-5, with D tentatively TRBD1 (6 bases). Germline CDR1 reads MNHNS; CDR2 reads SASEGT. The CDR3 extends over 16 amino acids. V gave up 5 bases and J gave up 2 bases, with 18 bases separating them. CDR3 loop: CASSKRLLDRQETQYF. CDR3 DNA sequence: TGTGCCAGCAGTAAAAGACTGCTGGACAGACAAGAGACCCAGTACTTC.